A selection of T cell receptor beta chains follows, all from one sample in a study of breast tumors, draining lymph nodes, adjacent tissues. TCRdb re-called the multiplex PCR reads with MiXCR, one entry per CDR3 protein. This sample has tens of thousands of distinct CDR3 sequences, with around 28% found just once. The specimen was axillary lymph node tissue. These TCRs come from a female donor with breast cancer. Some clones in this sample may be carry-over from other donors' samples. Each CDR3 is given with its conserved first and last residue. The D gene is left open where the match is weak. Clone size is given for some rows only: seen once, a few or many times, or a class if the clone is expanded.

clone_size d_call j_call v_call cdr3_nt cdr3_aa
NA NA TRBJ2-5 TRBV7-2 TGTGCCAGCAGCCCTAGCAGTTACCAAGAGACCCAGTACTTC CASSPSSYQETQYF
many TRBD1 TRBJ2-2 TRBV29-1 TGCAGCGCCGCGACAGGGTTGAGCACCGGGGAGCTGTTTTTT CSAATGLSTGELFF
many NA TRBJ2-1 TRBV28 TGTGCCAGCAGTTCCCTGTTGGTCTATGAGCAGTTCTTC CASSSLLVYEQFF
few TRBD1 TRBJ1-2 TRBV24-1 TGTGCCACCAGTGCCGGGGGACAGGAAAGAGGCTACACCTTC CATSAGGQERGYTF
many NA TRBJ2-5 TRBV7-9 TGTGCCAGCATACGTTCGGGACAAGAGACCCAGTACTTC CASIRSGQETQYF
NA NA TRBJ2-1 TRBV2 TGTGCTAGCGACCCCGTCGGCCAGGTGTGGCAGTTCTTC CASDPVGQVWQFF
NA TRBD1 TRBJ1-1 TRBV2 TGTGCAAAACAGGGGGAGGGACAGAACACTGAAGCTTTCTTT CAKQGEGQNTEAFF
many NA TRBJ1-2 TRBV6-2/TRBV6-3 TGTGCCAGCAGTTACTCGAGCCTTGGAAGGTCCGGCTACACCTTC CASSYSSLGRSGYTF
NA NA TRBJ2-7 TRBV20-1 TGCGGTGCTAGAAATCCGGGGGCGAGCTCCTACGAGCAGTACTTC CGARNPGASSYEQYF
NA NA TRBJ2-5 TRBV10-3 TGTGCCATCAGTCTCCGGGACACAGAGACCCAGTACTTC CAISLRDTETQYF
many NA TRBJ2-1 TRBV7-2 TGTGCCAGCAGCTTAGACGGACTCTTTTCAGGCGAGCAGTTCTTC CASSLDGLFSGEQFF
many TRBD2 TRBJ2-2 TRBV19 TGTGCCACCAGGAAGATAGCGGGAGGCATGAACACCGGGGAGCTGTTTTTT CATRKIAGGMNTGELFF
few NA TRBJ1-1 TRBV20-1 TGCAGTGCTAGACGACGGGAAGGAGCTTTCTTT CSARRREGAFF
many TRBD2 TRBJ2-5 TRBV12-3/TRBV12-4 TGTGCCAGCAGTGCTAGCGGGGTCCAAGAGACCCAGTACTTC CASSASGVQETQYF
NA NA TRBJ1-1 TRBV9 TGTGCCAGCAGCGTAGGTAAGGGAAGGCGATCGGGTGAAGCTTCCTTT CASSVGKGRRSGEASF
many TRBD2 TRBJ2-3 TRBV11-2 TGTGCCAGCAGCCTATCTGGGACTAGCGGGAACGCAGATACGCAGTATTTT CASSLSGTSGNADTQYF
NA NA TRBJ1-4 TRBV2 TGTGCCAGCAGTGAACAGGGGATTGCCGGTGAAAAACTGTTTTTT CASSEQGIAGEKLFF
many NA TRBJ2-2 TRBV19 TGTGCCAGTAGTTGGGGGACACAGCGTTCGAACACCGGGGAGCTGTTTTTT CASSWGTQRSNTGELFF
many NA TRBJ2-5 TRBV5-4 TGTGCCAGCAGCTTATTTACTAGTGAACAGACCCAGTACTTC CASSLFTSEQTQYF
many NA TRBJ1-2 TRBV19 TGTGCCAGTAGTATACCCGCTTGGGCCTATGGCTACACCTTC CASSIPAWAYGYTF
NA NA TRBJ1-6 TRBV6-1 TGTGCCAGCAGTCAAGGAGGGGGACATTCACCCCTCCACTTT CASSQGGGHSPLHF
many NA TRBJ1-1 TRBV20-1 TGCAGTGCTAGATTCGGGGTTAACACTGAAGCTTTCTTT CSARFGVNTEAFF
many NA TRBJ1-5 TRBV5-5 TGTGCCAGCAGCTTGGCCCCAACCCAAAAAGAGCCCCAGCATTTT CASSLAPTQKEPQHF
many TRBD1 TRBJ1-6 TRBV2 TGTGCCAGCATGAGGGGGACAGGCCATTCACCCCTCCACTTT CASMRGTGHSPLHF
NA NA TRBJ1-3 TRBV29-1 TGCAGCGCAGTTACGGCTAGTGGAAACACCATATATTTT CSAVTASGNTIYF
NA NA TRBJ2-3 TRBV7-3 TGTGCCAGCAGCCGGGATAGCACAGATACGCAGCATTTC CASSRDSTDTQHF
many NA TRBJ2-7 TRBV6-2/TRBV6-3 TGTGCCAGCAGTTATCACACCGCCGGGCAGTACTTC CASSYHTAGQYF
many TRBD2 TRBJ2-7 TRBV7-9 TGTGCTAGCAGCTCCACTAGCGGGAGGCCGATTCTTGGCCCCTACGAGCAGTACTTC CASSSTSGRPILGPYEQYF
many NA TRBJ1-4 TRBV12-3/TRBV12-4 TGTGCCAGCAGTTTGCAAGGGGGGAAAAACTTTTTT CASSLQGGKNFF
many NA TRBJ2-7 TRBV14 TGTGCCAGCAGCCAAGTGAGTTACGAGCAGTACTTC CASSQVSYEQYF
many TRBD1 TRBJ1-4 TRBV19 TGTGCCAGTAGTATTATGACAGGGGGTTATGAAAAACTGTTTTTT CASSIMTGGYEKLFF
many NA TRBJ2-2 TRBV6-5 TGTGCCAGCACCCGGGCGAACACCGGGGAGCTGTTTTTT CASTRANTGELFF
NA NA TRBJ1-2 TRBV10-3 TGTGCCATCAGGGCTCGGGATCATGGCTACACCTTC CAIRARDHGYTF
many NA TRBJ2-7 TRBV4-1 TGCGCCAGCAGCCAAGAGGTCAGCGAACTAACCTACGAGCAGTACTTC CASSQEVSELTYEQYF
many TRBD2 TRBJ2-1 TRBV20-1 TGCAGTGCTTCTCGGGACTACTCAAGCAATGAGCAGTTCTTC CSASRDYSSNEQFF
NA NA TRBJ2-7 TRBV7-9 TGTGTCAGCAGTTACGGGTCCTACGTGCAGTACTTC CVSSYGSYVQYF
many TRBD1 TRBJ1-2 TRBV6-6 TGTGCCAGCAGTTACCGGGACAGAGACTATGGCTACACCTTC CASSYRDRDYGYTF
many NA TRBJ1-6 TRBV28 TGTGCCACCTGCCGGGAAAGGAATCTTTCACCCCTCCACTTT CATCRERNLSPLHF
many NA TRBJ1-6 TRBV6-6 TGTGCCAGCAAGGACCAGGGGTCCTATAATTCACCCCTCCACTTT CASKDQGSYNSPLHF
many NA TRBJ2-4 TRBV25-1 TGTGCCAGCGCGGGGAAAAACATTCAGTACTTC CASAGKNIQYF
many NA TRBJ2-3 TRBV10-3 TGTGCCATCAGTGACCCGGGGTTGGGCACAGATACGCAGTATTTT CAISDPGLGTDTQYF
NA TRBD1 TRBJ2-1 TRBV2 TGTGCCAGCACGAGACAGGGGGCTTCCTACAATGAGCAGTTCTTC CASTRQGASYNEQFF
NA TRBD1 TRBJ2-7 TRBV9 TGTGCCAGCAGCTCGGACAGGGCCTGGGAGCAGTACTTC CASSSDRAWEQYF
NA NA TRBJ2-6 TRBV15 TGTGCCACCAGCAGAGACCAGGGGTTGAGGGCCAACGTCCTGACTTTC CATSRDQGLRANVLTF
many NA TRBJ2-1 TRBV11-1 TGTGCCAGCAGCTCGAACCGGGACCCACGGATAAGCAATGAGCAGTTCTTC CASSSNRDPRISNEQFF
many TRBD1 TRBJ2-7 TRBV3-1 TGTGCCAGCAGCTATCTACAGGGGAAATGGTACGAGCAGTACTTC CASSYLQGKWYEQYF
many NA TRBJ1-2 TRBV6-2/TRBV6-3 TGTGCCAGCAGTTACGCATCAGGGGCAGGCTATGGCTACACCTTC CASSYASGAGYGYTF
NA NA TRBJ1-2 TRBV2 TGTGCCAGCAGCCCCTTTCAAGGGGATGGCTACACCTTC CASSPFQGDGYTF
many NA TRBJ2-2 TRBV15 TGTGCCACCGCTGGAGGGCCGGACACCGGGGAGCTGTTTTTT CATAGGPDTGELFF
many NA TRBJ1-4 TRBV30 TGTGCCTGGAGTGTACCGGGCAGCATATTGTTTTTT CAWSVPGSILFF
NA NA TRBJ1-6 TRBV20-1 TGCAGTGCTAGAGATGGAGGGCGGGACCCATATAATTCGCCCCTCCACTTT CSARDGGRDPYNSPLHF
many NA TRBJ2-1 TRBV9 TGTGCCAGCAGCGAAACTAGTCTGGGCTACAATGAGCAGTTCTTC CASSETSLGYNEQFF
many TRBD1 TRBJ1-2 TRBV2 TGTGCCAGCAGGACAGGGTGGGGCTACACCTTC CASRTGWGYTF